This record covers a single T cell receptor (beta chain). This clone showed up just once. It has no known antigen specificity. Per-base quality was not reported, and no clone a single base away is much larger than it. The record originates from a study of OX40 agonist ivuxolimab in advanced cancers. Regarding the complete study: Ivuxolimab, which targeted the costimulatory receptor OX40 (CD134), was an agonistic, fully human IgG2 monoclonal antibody. Intravenous ivuxolimab was administered to patients every 2 weeks at six dose levels: 0.01, 0.1, 0.3, 1.5, 3 and 10 mg/kg. Among the 52 dose-escalation patients, some 20 had hepatocellular carcinoma, around 15 melanoma, 9 renal cell carcinoma and 9 head and neck cancer. The dose-escalation cohort was 82.7% male with a mean age of about 60 years, ranging from roughly 20 to 85. Prior anti-PD-1, anti-PD-L1 or anti-CTLA-4 therapy was permitted, and roughly two fifths of dose-escalation patients had received checkpoint inhibitors. Partial responses occurred in three dose-escalation patients, of whom one had hepatocellular carcinoma and two had cutaneous melanoma. The point of sequencing TCRbeta in the periphery was to test whether ivuxolimab changed TCR sequence diversity and drove clonal T-cell expansion. The paper reports the monotherapy dose-escalation portion (N = 52 patients) of the phase I ivuxolimab trial. Study-wide findings and limitations: Low levels of normalized T-cell clonal expansion were also seen in some patients who did not respond. At doses from 0.1 to 3.0 mg/kg, clonal expansion was seen in both CD4+ and CD8+ blood T cells between baseline and week 6. The antigen specificity of the peripheral T cells that underwent clonal expansion was not determined. After ivuxolimab, CD8+ T cells had more expanded clones than CD4+ T cells on average. In the 0.1-3.0 mg/kg groups, partial responders had among the lowest normalized peripheral clonal expansion, particularly in CD8+ T cells.

Patients with autoimmune disease history or receiving systemic immunosuppression were excluded from the trial. Peripheral blood for TCR sequencing was drawn from every dose cohort at baseline, at cycle 4 day 1 and at cycle 7 day 1. The samples were taken from a phase I, first-in-human, multicenter, open-label dose-escalation trial of ivuxolimab. Adults with locally advanced or metastatic head and neck squamous cell, hepatocellular, melanoma or renal cell carcinoma were enrolled in the trial. Before TCR sequencing, CD4+ and CD8+ T cells were separately sorted from peripheral blood. The germline V end is reduced by 0 bases and the J end by 7 bases; junction bases left unmatched: 6. The CDR3 spans 15 residues, from the cysteine through the phenylalanine. The DNA shown is the 45-base CDR3, in frame from base 1. Via the germline V gene, CDR1 is SGDLS and CDR2 YYNGEE. For sequencing of the TCRbeta CDR3 region, genomic DNA was extracted from the sorted cells. The immunoSEQ Assay was used to sequence the TCRbeta CDR3 regions. TCRdb mirrors the immuneACCESS table, restricted to in-frame sequences. Some clones are absent from its copies; in checked studies, under half trace to an unresolved V gene, and the reason for the others is unknown. In all, the sample holds around 46,000 clones, and roughly nine tenths of those were seen once. In total, the top ten clones hold approximately 12% of the sample.

The starting material was CD4+ or CD8+ T cells sorted from blood, obtained in a trial of the OX40 agonist ivuxolimab. The sequence joins TRBV9 to TRBJ2-1; TRBD2 aligns with 8 central bases. This clonotype originated in an adult with an advanced solid tumor such as melanoma, head and neck, liver or kidney cancer. CDR3 reads: CASSVGSGGRNEQFF. The bases are TGTGCCAGCAGCGTAGGCTCGGGGGGGCGAAATGAGCAGTTCTTC.